A single sample is the source of the 26 T cell receptor beta chains below, sequenced in a study of blood T cells in healthy people across ages. Alongside a J-beta primer mix, a sample-barcoded 5' primer served in a second PCR lasting about 7 to 11 cycles. TCRdb ran MiXCR on the 5' RACE reads and lists one entry per CDR3 protein. The table includes about 570,000 distinct CDR3 sequences, 27% detected once. The sample comprised blood. The receptors were sampled from a woman between 65 and 79 years old in good health.

The rearrangement joins TRBV5-6 to TRBJ2-3; D unclear. This CDR3 spans 15 amino acids. Germline CDR1 is SGHDT and CDR2 is YYEEEE. V lost 4 bases and J lost 2, with 14 bases in between. The CDR3 nucleotides are TGTGCCAGCAGCCACCCGGGCTACTACACAGATACGCAGTATTTT. Encoded protein: CASSHPGYYTDTQYF.

This clonotype turned up a few times. The chain joins TRBV4-2 to TRBJ2-3, with 7 bases fitting TRBD2. The CDR3 extends over 15 amino acids. V shed 1 base, J shed 3 bases, and the junction held 4 bases outside the gene matches. Per germline, CDR1 LGHNA and CDR2 YNFKEQ. CDR3 coding DNA: TGTGCCAGCAGCCAAGGGGACTACTCAACAGATACGCAGTATTTT. Residues: CASSQGDYSTDTQYF.

A single count supports this clonotype. Its ends do not fully match the called genes, so a read error is possible. The CDR3 loop is CANSLQAGLTDTQYF. As DNA, the CDR3 is TGCGCCAACAGCTTACAGGCGGGATTAACAGATACGCAGTATTTT. The chain links TRBV5-1 to TRBJ2-3; the D gene is possibly TRBD2 (6 bases). Germline loops: CDR1 SGHRS, CDR2 YFSETQ. The CDR3 loop spans 15 amino acids.

The rearrangement links TRBV6-2 or TRBV6-3 to TRBJ1-2; D might be TRBD1 (5 bases). V was pared by 2 bases and J by 4 bases, with 8 bases between. The CDR3 is 13 amino acids. The germline CDR1 and CDR2 sequences are MNHEY and SVGEGT. The CDR3 is CASSYQGAYGYTF. The CDR3 nucleotides are TGTGCCAGCAGTTACCAGGGAGCCTATGGCTACACCTTC.

This clonotype showed up just a few times. The V and J genes are TRBV4-3 and TRBJ2-5, with TRBD1 matching 7 bases. The end of the DNA fits TRBJ2-7 better, so the J call may be wrong. This CDR3 is built from 14 residues. CDR1 LGHNA and CDR2 YSLEER come from the germline V gene. The CDR3 protein is CASSPQGVVGEQYF. The CDR3, as DNA: TGCGCCAGCAGCCCCCAGGGGGTCGTGGGCGAGCAGTACTTC.

This clonotype was found a few times. The chain has TRBV5-1 and TRBJ2-5, with 15 bases fitting TRBD2. The CDR3 has 19 residues. The germline gives CDR1 SGHRS, CDR2 YFSETQ. V shed 4 bases, J shed 2 bases, and the junction held 12 bases outside the gene matches. The CDR3 nucleotides read TGCGCCAGCAGCCTCCTCGGTGGGACTAGCGGGGGGTTGCAAGAGACCCAGTACTTC. It specifies CASSLLGGTSGGLQETQYF.

V gene TRBV5-1 combines with J gene TRBJ1-4, with 11 bases identical to TRBD1. Trimming at V came to 4 bases and at J to 8 bases, leaving 10 bases not matched to a gene. CDR1 and CDR2 (germline): SGHRS, YFSETQ. The CDR3 loop spans 16 amino acids. CDR3 residues: CASSRTGGFENEKLFF. The CDR3 DNA follows: TGCGCCAGCAGCCGGACAGGGGGCTTCGAAAACGAAAAACTGTTTTTT.

Concerning this clonotype: The junction and the germline gene differ at one end; a read error may be behind it. The gene calls are TRBV7-2 and TRBJ2-3, with D unclear. CDR1 and CDR2 from the germline V gene are SGHTA and FQGNSA. This CDR3 contains 12 residues. Here the CDR3 reads CAGSPRAGAQYF. The CDR3 nucleotides read TGTGCCGGCAGCCCCCGGGCTGGGGCGCAGTATTTT.

The chain is built from TRBV5-1 and TRBJ2-1; 7 bases are shared with TRBD1. The V gene end was trimmed by 2 bases and the J gene end by 0 bases; junction bases not matched to a gene: 5. CDR1 and CDR2 (germline): SGHRS, YFSETQ. The CDR3 sequence is 16 residues long. The CDR3 DNA reads TGCGCCAGCAGCTTAACCGGGACAGTCTCCTACAATGAGCAGTTCTTC. This codes for CASSLTGTVSYNEQFF.

This clonotype was seen a handful of times. The chain links TRBV12-3 or TRBV12-4 to TRBJ1-1; possibly TRBD1 for D (5 bases). CDR3 length: 12 amino acids. V was trimmed by 6 bases and J by 1 base, leaving 6 bases between them. CDR3 sequence reads: CASRQGNTEAFF. The CDR3, as DNA: TGTGCCAGCAGGCAGGGGAACACTGAAGCTTTCTTT.

There are a few counts of this clonotype. J is TRBJ2-7 and V is TRBV3-1; 9 bases match TRBD2. V gave up 4 bases and J gave up 1 base; unmatched junction bases: 8. The CDR3 spans 16 residues. The germline CDR1 and CDR2 sequences are LGHDT and YNNKEL (reference sequence). The chain's CDR3 is CASSPRAGGDSYEQYF. CDR3 nucleotide sequence: TGTGCCAGCAGCCCCCGAGCGGGGGGCGATTCCTACGAGCAGTACTTC.

The V gene is TRBV5-1, the J gene TRBJ2-7; 13 nucleotides line up with TRBD2. The CDR3 consists of 14 residues. V gave up 5 bases and J gave up 6 bases; unmatched junction bases: 5. The germline CDR1 and CDR2 sequences are SGHRS and YFSETQ. Here the CDR3 reads CASRAGLAGVEQYF. CDR3 DNA sequence: TGCGCCAGCAGAGCCGGACTAGCGGGGGTCGAGCAGTACTTC.

The rearrangement links TRBV12-3 or TRBV12-4 to TRBJ2-5; TRBD2 agrees at 9 bases. V dropped 6 bases and J dropped 7; count of bases not matched to a gene: 9. This CDR3 has 14 residues. CDR3 region: CASSLGTSTGTQYF. CDR3 nucleotides: TGTGCCAGCAGCCTGGGGACTAGCACTGGGACCCAGTACTTC.

This clonotype showed up just a few times. The CDR3: CATSDVPGAGGLIREQFF. In DNA form, the CDR3 reads TGTGCCACCAGTGACGTCCCTGGGGCAGGGGGCCTAATTCGAGAGCAGTTCTTC. This chain connects TRBV24-1 to TRBJ2-1, with TRBD1 matching over 8 bases. Germline CDR1 and CDR2: KGHDR and SFDVKD. This CDR3 has 18 amino acids. V lost 4 bases, J lost 10 bases, and 20 bases stayed unmatched.

This clonotype has more than one count but fewer than ten. The rearrangement joins TRBV5-1 to TRBJ2-7; D may be TRBD2 (7 bases). The germline gives CDR1 SGHRS, CDR2 YFSETQ. Trimming stripped 4 bases from V and 4 bases from J, with 21 bases between. The CDR3 extends over 16 amino acids. CDR3: CASSLHSGGGRYEQYF. The CDR3 DNA sequence: TGCGCCAGCAGCCTTCATTCGGGGGGCGGAAGATACGAGCAGTACTTC.

The V gene is TRBV4-2, the J gene TRBJ2-7; D may be TRBD2 (5 bases). Trimming shortened V by 4 bases and J by 3 bases, and 16 bases separated the two germline ends. The CDR3 spans 15 residues. Germline V CDR1 and CDR2: LGHNA, YNFKEQ. The CDR3 DNA reads TGTGCCAGCAGCCCCAGCGGCGCCAGAGACTACGAGCAGTACTTC. Translating gives CASSPSGARDYEQYF.

This clonotype was recorded at least ten times. The J gene is TRBJ2-5, the V gene TRBV9; no clear D. The CDR3 sequence is 14 residues long. The V end lost 0 bases, the J end lost 1 base, and 7 bases lay between the germline ends. Germline CDR1 is SGDLS and CDR2 is YYNGEE. CDR3 coding DNA: TGTGCCAGCAGCGTAGGGGTAGCCCAAGAGACCCAGTACTTC. It specifies CASSVGVAQETQYF.

The chain recombines TRBV15 with TRBJ2-7; the match to TRBD1 covers 10 bases. CDR1 and CDR2 from the germline V gene are LNHNV and YYDKDF (reference sequence). Trimming removed 0 bases from V and 0 bases from J; junction bases left unmatched: 17. The CDR3 is 21 residues long. Written as DNA, the CDR3 is TGTGCCACCAGCAGAGATCTCCTGGGACAGGGGAGTGGAGGGGGCTCCTACGAGCAGTACTTC. Its translation is CATSRDLLGQGSGGGSYEQYF.

V gene TRBV3-1 combines with J gene TRBJ2-5; 15 bases are a match to TRBD2. The CDR3 is 18 amino acids. Germline V gives CDR1 LGHDT, CDR2 YNNKEL (reference sequence). J was trimmed by 0 bases and V by 5 bases; bases with no gene match: 7. The CDR3 DNA is TGTGCCAGCAGCAGCAGGACTAGCGGGGGGGTGTACCAAGAGACCCAGTACTTC. Its translation: CASSSRTSGGVYQETQYF.

This chain joins TRBV4-2 and TRBJ2-3; no clear D. Germline CDR1 reads LGHNA; CDR2 reads YNFKEQ. Trimming shortened V by 0 bases and J by 2 bases, and 9 bases separated the two germline ends. The length of the CDR3 is 15 residues. CDR3 DNA: TGTGCCAGCAGCCAAGATTACAGAATCACAGATACGCAGTATTTT. Translating it yields CASSQDYRITDTQYF.

This clonotype was detected a few times. The rearrangement uses TRBV19 and TRBJ1-3; no clear D. The germline V gene encodes CDR1 LNHDA and CDR2 SQIVND (reference sequence). The CDR3 sequence is 16 residues long. Between the trimmed V and J ends, which lost 11 bases and 0 bases, there was a span of 20 bases. DNA of the CDR3: TGTGCCTCCCGCCGGGGAGGGTCTTCCTCTGGAAACACCATATATTTT. Residues: CASRRGGSSSGNTIYF.

The rearrangement links TRBV25-1 to TRBJ2-2; D might be TRBD1 (6 bases). The CDR3 consists of 17 residues. V was shortened by 4 bases and J by 1 base, with 16 bases between the two germline ends. Germline assignment: CDR1 MGHDK and CDR2 SYGVNS. CDR3 in DNA: TGTGCCAGCAGTGGTTACAGGGCTTACGAGAACACCGGGGAGCTGTTTTTT. This codes for CASSGYRAYENTGELFF.

This clonotype has a handful of counts. The chain has TRBV5-1 and TRBJ2-5; 7 bases fit TRBD2. The J call may be wrong; the DNA end is better matched by TRBJ2-7. In germline, CDR1 is SGHRS, CDR2 YFSETQ. CDR3 length equals 15 residues. Written as DNA, the CDR3 is TGCGCCAGCAGGCTGGGGGGGATGGGATCCTACGAGCAGTACTTC. Translating gives CASRLGGMGSYEQYF.

The CDR3 protein is CASSFGTGASYEQYF. The CDR3 nucleotides read TGTGCCAGCAGCTTCGGGACAGGGGCTTCCTACGAGCAGTACTTC. J is TRBJ2-7 and V is TRBV7-6, with 10 bases that match TRBD1. Losses at the gene ends were 3 bases for V and 1 base for J; bases not matched to a gene: 3. The germline gives CDR1 SGHVS, CDR2 FNYEAQ. The CDR3 contains 15 residues.

In this sample, this clonotype turned up a few times. The chain combines TRBV7-2 with TRBJ1-4; no definite D call. Between the trimmed V and J ends, which lost 1 base and 0 bases, there was a span of 9 bases. Germline-derived CDR1 and CDR2 are SGHTA and FQGNSA. CDR3 length: 16 amino acids. The CDR3 loop reads CASSLGQAATNEKLFF. The DNA for the CDR3 is TGTGCCAGCAGCTTAGGTCAGGCGGCAACTAATGAAAAACTGTTTTTT.

This clonotype was seen a few times. The gene calls are TRBV7-9 and TRBJ1-2; 9 bases fit TRBD1. Trimming removed 5 bases from V and 4 bases from J; junction bases left unmatched: 8. Germline V gene lookup returns CDR1 SEHNR and CDR2 FQNEAQ (reference sequence). The CDR3 extends over 15 amino acids. For the CDR3, the DNA is TGTGCCAGCAGCATCCCGGGACAGGGACTCTATGGCTACACCTTC. Its protein is CASSIPGQGLYGYTF.